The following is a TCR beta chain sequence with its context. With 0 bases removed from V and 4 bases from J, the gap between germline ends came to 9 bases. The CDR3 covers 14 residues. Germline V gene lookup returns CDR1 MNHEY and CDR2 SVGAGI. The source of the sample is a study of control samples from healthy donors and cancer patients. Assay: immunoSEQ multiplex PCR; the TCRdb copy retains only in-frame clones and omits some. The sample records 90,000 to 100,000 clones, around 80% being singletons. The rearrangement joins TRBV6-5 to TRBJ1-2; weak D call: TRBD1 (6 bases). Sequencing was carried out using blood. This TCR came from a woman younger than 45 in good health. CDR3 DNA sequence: TGTGCCAGCAGTTACTCGAGGGGGGCCTATGGCTACACCTTC. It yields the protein CASSYSRGAYGYTF.